Listed here is a single T cell receptor beta chain. The entry originates in a study of T cell changes during pregnancy in multiple sclerosis. The CDR3 length is 15 residues. Germline CDR1 and CDR2: SGHRS and YFSETQ. Trimming cost V 4 bases and J 2 bases; bases outside gene matches: 7. Assay: immunoSEQ multiplex PCR; the TCRdb copy retains only in-frame clones and omits some. The sample carries fewer than 45,000 clones, roughly nine tenths recorded once. The sample in question was CD4+ T cells from peripheral blood mononuclear cells, obtained in the first trimester of pregnancy. The chain employs TRBV5-1 and TRBJ2-5; 8 bases line up with TRBD1. This sequence was found in a female donor with multiple sclerosis, enrolled in a pregnancy study. The CDR3, as DNA: TGCGCCAGCAGCGTAGACAGGGGCGGGCAAGAGACCCAGTACTTC. This codes for CASSVDRGGQETQYF.